What follows are 21 T cell receptor beta chains derived from one specimen sequenced in a study of T cell responses to AZD1222 COVID-19 vaccine (dated by TCRdb to 2020 to 2022). Sample time point, as interpreted from the label and publication: baseline before first vaccination. The receptor library was made with the immunoSEQ multiplex PCR assay. TCRdb stores this immuneACCESS table with in-frame sequences only. Part of the clones is absent; in the studies checked, under half of the shortfall reflects unresolved V genes, and no reason is known for the rest. This sample gives about 180,000 clones in total; over 75% of them show up just once. About 2.6% of the sample comes from the top ten. Sequencing was performed on peripheral blood, taken on day 0 of AZD1222 vaccination. All receptors come from an adult in good health.

The sample holds one count of this clone. This chain uses TRBV11-2 with TRBJ1-2, with 11 bases identical to TRBD1. After removal of 4 bases from V and 8 bases from J, the junction contained 6 bases not matched to a gene. The CDR3 totals 14 residues. CDR1 and CDR2 (germline): SGHAT, FQNNGV. In DNA form, the CDR3 reads TGTGCCAGCAGCTCAGGACAGGGGGCGGGCGGCTACACCTTC. It specifies CASSSGQGAGGYTF. Complete variable domain (other parts from reference TRBV11-2 and TRBJ1-2): EAGVAQSPRYKIIEKRQSVAFWCNPISGHATLYWYQQILGQGPKLLIQFQNNGVVDDSQLPKDRFSAERLKGVDSTLKIQPAKLEDSAVYLCASSSGQGAGGYTFGSGTRLTVV.

The chain uses TRBV5-4 and TRBJ2-5; 14 bases line up with TRBD2. Germline CDR1 and CDR2: SGHNT and YYREEE (reference sequence). The CDR3 contains 15 residues. The J segment lost 5 bases and the V segment lost 4 bases, leaving 4 bases of the junction unmatched. The CDR3 nucleotides read TGTGCCAGCAGCCCGGGACTAGCGGGGGTTGAGACCCAGTACTTC. This codes for CASSPGLAGVETQYF.

The chain employs TRBV7-2 and TRBJ1-3, with D uncertain. The germline V gene has CDR1 SGHTA and CDR2 FQGNSA. This CDR3 comprises 15 residues. V was pared by 0 bases and J by 1 base, with 7 bases between. The CDR3 is CASSLAVASGNTIYF. CDR3 nucleotide sequence: TGTGCCAGCAGCTTAGCAGTGGCTTCTGGAAACACCATATATTTT.

This clone was counted once. CDR3 DNA: TGTGCCAGCAGCGTAGTCGGGCTAGCGGGTACCCGTGAGCAGTTCTTC. It yields the protein CASSVVGLAGTREQFF. The gene calls are TRBV9 and TRBJ2-1, with 8 bases identical to TRBD2. The CDR3 runs 16 residues. V dropped 0 bases and J dropped 9; count of bases not matched to a gene: 11. The germline V gene encodes CDR1 SGDLS and CDR2 YYNGEE. The full variable domain, its missing parts supplied by reference TRBV9 and TRBJ2-1, is DSGVTQTPKHLITATGQRVTLRCSPRSGDLSVYWYQQSLDQGLQFLIQYYNGEERAKGNILERFSAQQFPDLHSELNLSSLELGDSALYFCASSVVGLAGTREQFFGPGTRLTVL.

The V and J genes are TRBV7-9 and TRBJ2-7; no firm D call. Germline V lookup: CDR1 SEHNR, CDR2 FQNEAQ (reference sequence). There are 16 residues in the CDR3. The V end lost 0 bases, the J end lost 0 bases, and 12 bases lay between the germline ends. The CDR3, as DNA: TGTGCCAGCAGCTTAGCGGGGTCGTCGAGCTCCTACGAGCAGTACTTC. Translating gives CASSLAGSSSSYEQYF.

V and J are TRBV5-4 and TRBJ2-1; the D is unclear. The ends were cut back, 2 bases at V and 4 bases at J, with 13 bases in the middle. Germline CDR1 and CDR2: SGHNT and YYREEE (reference sequence). This CDR3 spans 15 amino acids. The CDR3 sequence: CASSFAGATYNEQFF. In DNA, the CDR3 is TGTGCCAGCAGCTTTGCAGGCGCAACTTACAATGAGCAGTTCTTC.

The chain links TRBV5-1 to TRBJ1-5; TRBD1 might be the D (5 bases). Trimming left V 0 bases short and J 2 bases short, with 18 bases between. Looked up from germline, CDR1 is SGHRS and CDR2 is YFSETQ. The CDR3 sequence is 18 residues long. For the CDR3, the DNA is TGCGCCAGCAGCTTGGTAGGGGCCGCCTTCAGGTGCAATCAGCCCCAGCATTTT. Its translation is CASSLVGAAFRCNQPQHF.

The V call is TRBV7-3, the J call TRBJ2-2, with D unclear. V gave up 3 bases and J gave up 2 bases, with 7 bases separating them. Per the germline V gene, CDR1 is SGHTA and CDR2 is FQGTGA. CDR3 length: 14 amino acids. DNA for the CDR3: TGTGCCAGCAGCTTGGGCAGAAACACCGGGGAGCTGTTTTTT. This encodes CASSLGRNTGELFF.

This clone was found a few times. The chain employs TRBV2 and TRBJ2-1, with 7 nucleotides matching TRBD2. V gave up 7 bases and J gave up 1 base; unmatched junction bases: 4. The CDR3 extends over 14 amino acids. Germline CDR1 is SNHLY and CDR2 is FYNNEI. The DNA of the CDR3 is TGTGCCAGCAACCTAGCGGCTTCCTACAATGAGCAGTTCTTC. Its protein is CASNLAASYNEQFF.

This chain uses TRBV5-1 with TRBJ2-6; D is perhaps TRBD2 (5 bases). This CDR3 region has 17 residues. CDR1 is SGHRS and CDR2 is YFSETQ in the germline V gene. Deletions cut 2 bases from V and 0 bases from J, with 12 bases between. The DNA for the CDR3 is TGCGCCAGCAGCTTAGGGAGCGCCGGCTCTGGGGCCAACGTCCTGACTTTC. This sequence encodes CASSLGSAGSGANVLTF.

The chain combines TRBV4-2 with TRBJ2-7; TRBD2 aligns across 13 bases. CDR1 is LGHNA and CDR2 is YNFKEQ in the germline V gene. V dropped 5 bases and J dropped 2; count of bases not matched to a gene: 6. This CDR3 spans 16 amino acids. CDR3 DNA: TGTGCCAGCAGCAGGACTAGCGGGGGCCGAACCTACGAGCAGTACTTC. Protein product: CASSRTSGGRTYEQYF.

As regards this clone: The junction departs from germline at one end; a sequencing error may be responsible. The gene calls are TRBV9 and TRBJ2-5; 11 positions agree with TRBD2. This CDR3 has 14 residues. Germline CDR1 SGDLS, CDR2 YYNGEE. CDR3: CASSVASGGPVSNF. The CDR3 DNA reads TGTGCCAGCAGCGTAGCTAGCGGGGGGCCCGTTAGTAACTTC.

The gene calls are TRBV4-2 and TRBJ1-2; TRBD1 aligns across 10 bases. CDR1 is LGHNA, CDR2 YNFKEQ, per germline. The V gene end was trimmed by 0 bases and the J gene end by 8 bases; junction bases not matched to a gene: 6. The CDR3 is 15 amino acids. In nucleotides, the CDR3 is TGTGCCAGCAGCCAAGAGCGGACAGGGGGAGGCGGCTACACCTTC. Translating gives CASSQERTGGGGYTF.

V and J are TRBV19 and TRBJ1-5; D perhaps matches TRBD1 (5 bases). Germline V gives CDR1 LNHDA, CDR2 SQIVND (reference sequence). The CDR3 consists of 15 residues. Trimming took off 1 base at V and 0 bases at J, with 7 bases between the two ends. The CDR3 nucleotides read TGTGCCAGTAGTATAGGGACACGTAGCAATCAGCCCCAGCATTTT. Translated: CASSIGTRSNQPQHF.

The chain employs TRBV5-8 and TRBJ2-3, with 8 bases matching TRBD2. Germline V gene sequence: CDR1 SGHTS, CDR2 YDEGEE. J gave up 5 bases and V 4 bases, and 6 bases lay outside the gene matches. There are 14 residues in the CDR3. The CDR3 protein is CASSPFGGEDTQYF. The CDR3 DNA is TGTGCCAGCAGCCCCTTCGGGGGGGAAGATACGCAGTATTTT.

The chain links TRBV5-1 to TRBJ1-2; D may be TRBD1 (5 bases). V was trimmed by 0 bases and J by 2 bases, leaving 14 bases between them. The CDR3 spans 16 residues. Germline lookup yields CDR1 SGHRS and CDR2 YFSETQ. This CDR3 reads CASSLGSGARNYGYTF. The CDR3 bases are TGCGCCAGCAGCTTGGGGAGTGGGGCCAGGAACTATGGCTACACCTTC.

CDR3 sequence: CASSLDSQGNRGYTF. The CDR3 nucleotides read TGCGCCAGCAGCCTCGATTCACAGGGAAACCGTGGCTACACCTTC. V usage is TRBV5-1 and J usage is TRBJ1-2, with D possibly being TRBD1 (6 bases). V lost 4 bases to trimming and J lost 7 bases, with 20 bases between them. Per germline, CDR1 SGHRS and CDR2 YFSETQ. The CDR3 spans 15 residues.

The chain couples TRBV12-5 to TRBJ2-1; 15 nucleotides agree with TRBD2. Germline trimming cut 2 bases from V and 1 base from J; bases unmatched to any gene: 12. Germline assignment: CDR1 LGHNT and CDR2 FRNRAP. The CDR3 covers 21 residues. The CDR3 protein is CASGLPRGGLAGGKSYNEQFF. The CDR3 DNA reads TGTGCTAGTGGTTTGCCACGGGGAGGACTAGCGGGGGGGAAATCCTACAATGAGCAGTTCTTC.

The rearrangement uses TRBV6-2 or TRBV6-3 and TRBJ2-3; 8 bases line up with TRBD2. The CDR3 is 14 amino acids. J lost 3 bases, V lost 4 bases, and 3 bases had no gene match. The V gene's germline CDR1 is MNHEY and CDR2 SVGEGT. The CDR3 protein is CASSLSGGTDTQYF. The CDR3 region has the DNA TGTGCCAGCAGTTTAAGCGGGGGAACAGATACGCAGTATTTT.

V is TRBV3-1 (or the pseudogene TRBV3-2) and J is TRBJ2-5, with TRBD1 matching over 9 bases. The CDR3 is made up of 15 amino acids. The junction had 5 bases not matched to a gene; V was cut back by 1 base and J by 5 bases. The germline CDR1 and CDR2 sequences are LGHDT and YNNKEL (reference sequence). The CDR3 DNA sequence: TGTGCCAGCAGCCAAGGGGGGACAGGGTTGGAGACCCAGTACTTC. Its translation is CASSQGGTGLETQYF.

The chain couples TRBV7-8 to TRBJ2-1; 10 bases agree with TRBD2. Germline lookup yields CDR1 SGHVS and CDR2 FQNEAQ. CDR3 length: 16 residues. With V trimmed by 6 bases and J by 5 bases, 10 bases remained unmatched. The CDR3 nucleotides read TGTGCCAGCAGAACCCGAAGCGGGGGGGGTCACAATGAGCAGTTCTTC. Its translation: CASRTRSGGGHNEQFF. The full variable domain, in which reference TRBV7-8 and TRBJ2-1 provide the parts outside the CDR3, is GAGVSQSPRYKVAKRGQDVALRCDPISGHVSLFWYQQALGQGPEFLTYFQNEAQLDKSGLPSDRFFAERPEGSVSTLKIQRTQQEDSAVYLCASRTRSGGGHNEQFFGPGTRLTVL.